This T cell receptor beta chain was recovered during a study of blood T cell repertoires in COVID-19. V lost 2 bases and J lost 6, with 14 bases in between. CDR1 ENHRY and CDR2 SYGVKD come from the germline V gene. The CDR3 consists of 14 residues. Methods used by the authors: Amplification from reference gene primers served as the basis for estimated nucleated cell counts. Some clones are missing from TCRdb's copy, which holds only in-frame ones; the method was immunoSEQ multiplex PCR. V and J calls and clone size come straight from that table; D and trimming were deduced from the DNA. This sample has 130,000 or so clones, with 70% to 90% found just once.

The chain couples TRBV10-3 to TRBJ2-7; D not certain. The receptor was derived from a human donor in a cohort sampled during active COVID-19. Input material: peripheral blood. The chain's CDR3 is CAISEARIASEQYF. In nucleotides, the CDR3 is TGTGCCATCAGTGAGGCCCGGATAGCAAGCGAGCAGTACTTC.